This TCR beta chain stems from a study of response to subunit inactivated influenza vaccine. TCRdb independently ran MiXCR on the RT-PCR reads; one entry per CDR3 protein. Here the sample spans some 640,000 distinct CDR3 sequences, approximately 14% being singletons. The sample holds a few counts of this clonotype. Here the sequenced sample was PBMCs from blood, taken around 14 days before vaccination. The clonotype was recovered from a man aged 50 or older who received an inactivated influenza vaccine.

The CDR3 here is CASSEWQLSSYNEQFF. The DNA of the CDR3 is TGTGCCAGCAGTGAGTGGCAATTATCCTCCTACAATGAGCAGTTCTTC. This chain uses TRBV2 with TRBJ2-1, with unresolved D. CDR1 is SNHLY and CDR2 is FYNNEI in the germline V gene. V was trimmed by 3 bases and J by 0 bases, leaving 12 bases between them. The CDR3 spans 16 residues.